The rows below give T cell receptor beta chains drawn from one sample of a study of CD8+CD57+ T cells in acquired aplastic anemia. From the reads, TCRdb called clonotypes with MiXCR, one entry per CDR3 protein. This table holds hundreds of thousands of distinct CDR3 sequences, around 33% found once. The specimen sequenced was sorted CD4+, CD8+, or CD8+CD57+ T cells (not recorded which) from PBMCs. These receptors originate from a human donor with aplastic anemia. The CDR3 runs from the conserved cysteine through the conserved F or W.

V | length | CDR3
TRBV2 | 14 | CASLSRDKVNEQFF
TRBV7-3 | 15 | CASSFEGRGTDTQYF
TRBV7-2 | 15 | CASSLAGFGTDTQYF
TRBV15 | 13 | CATSRNEGNTIYF
TRBV20-1 | 15 | CSARDLGTGNTEAFF
TRBV6-4 | 15 | CASSDSTGGGTEAFF
TRBV7-8 | 12 | CASSLRGETQYF
TRBV19 | 13 | CASSVTGSYGYTF
TRBV9 | 13 | CASSVGQGVGYTF
TRBV4-2 | 17 | CASSQDSSGSGTDTQYF
TRBV6-1 | 14 | CASRRTGSDQPQHF
TRBV20-1 | 14 | CSASLGGAGSPLHF
TRBV5-6 | 17 | CASRAATGYTYQETQYF
TRBV2 | 14 | CASSERATNEKLFF
TRBV30 | 13 | CAWKPRENSPLHF
TRBV15 | 14 | CATSGLGPREKLFF
TRBV4-1 | 13 | CASSQVMSYEQYF
TRBV10-3 | 14 | CAISSGTGVYEQFF
TRBV28 | 16 | CASSWTPGASNQPQHF
TRBV7-2 | 15 | CASSPPPGSGYGYTF
TRBV30 | 13 | CAWSGQGNSPLHF
TRBV12-3/TRBV12-4 | 13 | CASSGDRAHEQYF
TRBV15 | 15 | CATSREDSSYNEQFF
TRBV19 | 13 | CASSIGDNQPQHF
TRBV10-3 | 14 | CAITHSQGANEQFF
TRBV7-3 | 15 | CASSLRPSETYEQYF
TRBV20-1 | 12 | CSALTANYGYTF
TRBV13 | 16 | CASSIGLVAWMGEQFF